This T cell receptor (beta chain) was profiled in a study of CD8 T cells in ankylosing spondylitis. Findings and caveats of the study: Ankylosing spondylitis blood seemed to carry a telltale TCR beta motif made of several highly homologous variants. Disease-linked clones bore a CD8+ phenotype and were relatively rare in peripheral blood.

TCRdb reanalysed the 5' RACE reads using MiXCR and keeps one entry per CDR3 protein. The sample records 150,000 to 200,000 distinct CDR3 sequences, 15% to 20% being singletons. With respect to this clonotype: Its target is unknown.

Material: blood, either unsorted or a sorted T cell fraction (not recorded which). The sequence was obtained from a male donor under 35 with ankylosing spondylitis or in good health (not recorded which).

CDR3 in amino acids: CASGRASGPRAQYF. The CDR3 DNA reads TGTGCCAGCGGGCGGGCTAGCGGCCCGCGGGCCCAGTACTTC. The gene calls are TRBV12-3 or TRBV12-4 and TRBJ2-5, with 7 bases matching TRBD2. V trimming: 8 bases; J trimming: 9 bases; junction bases outside the gene matches: 15. This CDR3 has 14 amino acids.